This T cell receptor beta chain comes out of a study of T cells in Graves' hyperthyroidism and ophthalmopathy. For the study at large: Staff took peripheral blood when the initial diagnosis was made, before any treatment began.

A word on this clonotype: Its antigen remains unknown.

TCR beta CDR3 regions were amplified from RNA transcripts. RT-PCR in the first round (using the HTBI primer set) targeted the TCR CDR3. A single record per CDR3 protein comes from TCRdb applying MiXCR to the multiplex PCR reads. This sample carries 350,000 to 450,000 distinct CDR3 sequences, about 15% of them seen once, and the ten largest clones take approximately 10%. Each patient was aged 18 to 65 and had newly diagnosed hyperthyroidism of under 2 months' duration. Points from the study as a whole: Blood samples included most of the expanded thyroid clonotypes exceeding 0.001.

The V end lost 7 bases, the J end lost 7 bases, and 17 bases lay between the germline ends. Looked up from germline, CDR1 is SGHRS and CDR2 is YFSETQ. CDR3 length: 13 amino acids. V is TRBV5-1 and J is TRBJ1-2; D is unresolved. This clonotype was obtained from a woman aged 55-70 years with Graves' hyperthyroidism. Material for sequencing was blood. The CDR3 here is CASSTRGLSGYTF. The CDR3 coding sequence is TGCGCCAGCTCTACCCGGGGTCTCTCTGGCTACACCTTC.